The 8 T cell receptor beta chains given below trace back to one sample, sequenced in a study of cytomegalovirus exposure and HLA in healthy donors. PCR used 60 Vbeta primers and 13 Jbeta primers. TCRdb keeps only in-frame clones here, not all; method: immunoSEQ multiplex PCR. The sample records hundreds of thousands of clones, 83% being singletons. Material for sequencing was PBMCs. These receptors were obtained from a girl aged 5-17 years in good health and CMV-seronegative.

V is TRBV6-1 and J is TRBJ1-6; 10 bases fit TRBD1. Germline CDR1 is MNHNS and CDR2 is SASEGT. The CDR3 is 14 amino acids. The V segment lost 6 bases and the J segment 10 bases; nucleotides outside the gene matches: 6. For the CDR3, the DNA is TGTGCCAGCAGGGGACAGGGGCCTTACTCACCCCTCCACTTT. Its translation is CASRGQGPYSPLHF.

The chain links TRBV4-1 to TRBJ1-5, with TRBD1 identical over 9 bases. CDR1 is MGHRA and CDR2 is YSYEKL in the germline V gene. The V gene end was trimmed by 4 bases and the J gene end by 1 base; junction bases not matched to a gene: 5. The CDR3 contains 16 residues. The CDR3 loop is CASSPGQGSSNQPQHF. As DNA, the CDR3 is TGCGCCAGCAGCCCGGGACAGGGATCGAGCAATCAGCCCCAGCATTTT.

This clone showed up just a few times. This rearrangement joins TRBV4-2 to TRBJ2-5, with 9 bases identical to TRBD2. V gave up 4 bases and J gave up 2 bases; unmatched junction bases: 11. CDR1 is LGHNA and CDR2 is YNFKEQ in the germline V gene. The CDR3 has 17 amino acids. CDR3 loop: CASSPTNLLAGQETQYF. CDR3 DNA: TGTGCCAGCAGCCCCACAAACCTTCTAGCGGGACAAGAGACCCAGTACTTC.

This rearrangement joins TRBV18 to TRBJ2-5, with 8 bases matching TRBD2. The CDR3 is 14 residues long. V lost 3 bases, J lost 4 bases, and 4 bases stayed unmatched. Germline V gene sequence: CDR1 KGHSH, CDR2 LQKENI. The CDR3 loop reads CASSPGGAGETQYF. CDR3 nucleotides: TGTGCCAGCTCACCCGGGGGGGCAGGAGAGACCCAGTACTTC.

This sequence joins TRBV15 and TRBJ2-1, with 8 bases fitting TRBD2. CDR3 length: 17 residues. In germline, CDR1 is LNHNV, CDR2 YYDKDF (reference sequence). V dropped 1 base and J dropped 6; count of bases not matched to a gene: 11. The CDR3 loop is CATSRVSGRALRNEQFF. The CDR3 DNA reads TGTGCCACCAGCAGAGTATCCGGGAGGGCCCTCCGCAATGAGCAGTTCTTC.

V gene TRBV28 combines with J gene TRBJ2-1, with TRBD1 matching over 9 bases. CDR3 size: 13 residues. V trimming: 6 bases; J trimming: 7 bases; junction bases outside the gene matches: 4. Germline CDR1 reads MDHEN; CDR2 reads SYDVKM. CDR3 region: CASSTGTGNEQFF. The CDR3 DNA sequence: TGTGCCAGCAGCACCGGGACAGGGAATGAGCAGTTCTTC.

The J gene is TRBJ2-7, the V gene TRBV6-6, with D possibly being TRBD1 (7 bases). Trimming left V 6 bases short and J 2 bases short, with 11 bases between. Germline assignment: CDR1 MNHNY and CDR2 SVGAGI (reference sequence). The CDR3 is 13 residues long. This CDR3 reads CASRAGQTYEQYF. In DNA form, the CDR3 reads TGTGCCAGCAGGGCGGGACAGACCTACGAGCAGTACTTC.

The genes are TRBV27 and TRBJ1-1; D may be TRBD1 (5 bases). V was shortened by 6 bases and J by 5 bases, with 16 bases between the two germline ends. In germline, CDR1 is MNHEY, CDR2 SMNVEV (reference sequence). The CDR3 spans 14 residues. The CDR3, as DNA: TGTGCCAGCAGCTCAGGGTACCGGGGGACTGAAGCTTTCTTT. This translates into CASSSGYRGTEAFF.